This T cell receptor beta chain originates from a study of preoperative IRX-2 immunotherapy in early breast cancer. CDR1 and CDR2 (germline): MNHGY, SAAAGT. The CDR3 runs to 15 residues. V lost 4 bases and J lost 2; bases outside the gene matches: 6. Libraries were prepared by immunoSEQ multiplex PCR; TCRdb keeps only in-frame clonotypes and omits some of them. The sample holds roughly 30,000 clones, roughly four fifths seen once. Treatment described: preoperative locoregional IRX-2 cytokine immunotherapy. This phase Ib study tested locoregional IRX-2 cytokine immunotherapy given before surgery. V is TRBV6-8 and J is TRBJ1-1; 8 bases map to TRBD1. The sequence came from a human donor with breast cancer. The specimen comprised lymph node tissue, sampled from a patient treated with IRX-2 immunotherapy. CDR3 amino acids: CASSSNRGTNTEAFF. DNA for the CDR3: TGTGCCAGCAGTTCCAACAGGGGGACTAACACTGAAGCTTTCTTT.